These 25 T cell receptor beta chains were sequenced from one sample in a study of siplizumab effects on memory and regulatory T cells. Data came from immunoSEQ multiplex PCR; TCRdb stores just in-frame clones and leaves some out. This table has tens of thousands of clones, 95% appearing once. Sequencing was performed on CD8+ T cells sorted from blood. These receptors were collected from a human donor in good health.

The genes are TRBV10-3 and TRBJ2-5; 13 nucleotides line up with TRBD2. J gave up 4 bases and V 2 bases, and 13 bases lay outside the gene matches. Germline CDR1 and CDR2: ENHRY and SYGVKD. This CDR3 comprises 19 residues. CDR3 region: CAISEPGLAGARDGETQYF. For the CDR3, the DNA is TGTGCCATCAGTGAGCCTGGACTAGCGGGAGCACGGGACGGAGAGACCCAGTACTTC.

This clone was found once. The J gene is TRBJ2-7, the V gene TRBV4-2, with 11 bases aligning to TRBD1. V was clipped by 3 bases and J by 2 bases; unmatched bases: 3. Germline CDR1 LGHNA, CDR2 YNFKEQ. This CDR3 region has 15 residues. The CDR3 DNA reads as TGTGCCAGCAGCCACGGACAGGGGGCGACCTACGAGCAGTACTTC. Residues: CASSHGQGATYEQYF.

This clone was recorded once. The chain has TRBV19 and TRBJ1-2; D is unclear. Germline CDR1 and CDR2: LNHDA and SQIVND (reference sequence). The CDR3 runs to 19 residues. Deletions cut 1 base from V and 4 bases from J, with 25 bases between. CDR3 nucleotides: TGTGCCAGTAGTATAGGAGACCCTGACCTGATATATCGGGCCTATGGCTACACCTTC. Its protein is CASSIGDPDLIYRAYGYTF.

V gene TRBV7-9 combines with J gene TRBJ1-1, with no clear D. V was pared by 5 bases and J by 8 bases, with 9 bases between. Per the germline V gene, CDR1 is SEHNR and CDR2 is FQNEAQ (reference sequence). The CDR3 has 11 residues. The CDR3 coding sequence is TGTGCCAGCAGCGCCGGGCTCGAAGCTTTCTTT. Its translation: CASSAGLEAFF.

The DNA of the CDR3 is TGTGCCAGCAGCTTAGCGAACCCCAGGGTGCTCCCGAGGAATGAGCAGTTCTTC. It translates to CASSLANPRVLPRNEQFF. The J gene is TRBJ2-1, the V gene TRBV7-6; D is perhaps TRBD1 (5 bases). The V end was cut by 0 bases, the J end by 7 bases, with 22 bases between. The CDR3 is made up of 18 amino acids. CDR1 and CDR2 (germline): SGHVS, FNYEAQ.

V is TRBV29-1 and J is TRBJ2-5; D ambiguous. V lost 3 bases to trimming and J lost 5 bases, with 4 bases between them. The germline CDR1 and CDR2 sequences are SQVTM and ANQGSEA. This CDR3 comprises 10 residues. CDR3 coding DNA: TGCAGCGTTGATGGGGAGACCCAGTACTTC. Translating it yields CSVDGETQYF.

The V call is TRBV5-1, the J call TRBJ2-6, with D perhaps matching TRBD2 (6 bases). Germline-derived CDR1 and CDR2 are SGHRS and YFSETQ. The CDR3 loop spans 22 amino acids. V was pared by 3 bases and J by 0 bases, with 28 bases between. The CDR3 region is CASSSQRIRDSVSSSGANVLTF. CDR3 in DNA: TGCGCCAGCAGCTCCCAACGAATCCGGGACTCAGTGTCAAGCTCTGGGGCCAACGTCCTGACTTTC.

The V and J genes are TRBV7-3 and TRBJ2-1, with D maybe TRBD1 (5 bases). Germline V gene data show CDR1 as SGHTA and CDR2 as FQGTGA. The V end lost 2 bases, the J end lost 4 bases, and 15 bases lay between the germline ends. This CDR3 spans 16 amino acids. The CDR3 sequence is CASSLRTRTPYNEQFF. The CDR3 DNA follows: TGTGCCAGCAGCTTACGGACACGAACGCCGTACAATGAGCAGTTCTTC.

Concerning this clone: This sample includes further DNA sequences coding for the same CDR3. The chain carries TRBV29-1 and TRBJ1-1; D is unresolved. Per the germline V gene, CDR1 is SQVTM and CDR2 is ANQGSEA. Trimming took 4 bases from V and 1 from J, leaving 4 bases between them. This CDR3 is built from 11 residues. The CDR3 sequence: CSVVGNTEAFF. The CDR3 DNA reads TGCAGCGTTGTTGGGAACACTGAAGCTTTCTTT.

This chain joins TRBV5-6 and TRBJ2-1; D unresolved. V gave up 1 base and J gave up 6 bases, with 2 bases separating them. The V gene's germline CDR1 is SGHDT and CDR2 YYEEEE. The CDR3 has 11 residues. In DNA, the CDR3 is TGTGCCAGCAGCTTGCCCAATGAGCAGTTCTTC. It encodes CASSLPNEQFF. The variable domain in full, completed from reference TRBV5-6 and TRBJ2-1, reads DAGVTQSPTHLIKTRGQQVTLRCSPKSGHDTVSWYQQALGQGPQFIFQYYEEEERQRGNFPDRFSGHQFPNYSSELNVNALLLGDSALYLCASSLPNEQFFGPGTRLTVL.

CDR3 bases: TGTGCCTGGAGTGTACAGGGACTAGCGGGAGCGTCCGGGGAGCTGTTTTTT. This sequence encodes CAWSVQGLAGASGELFF. The chain uses TRBV30 and TRBJ2-2; 14 bases match TRBD2. CDR3 length equals 17 residues. Per germline, CDR1 GTSNPN and CDR2 SVGIG (reference sequence). Germline trimming cut 0 bases from V and 6 bases from J; bases unmatched to any gene: 6.

The chain uses TRBV19 and TRBJ2-2; 9 positions match TRBD2. Germline lookup yields CDR1 LNHDA and CDR2 SQIVND (reference sequence). V shed 7 bases, J shed 3 bases, and the junction held 3 bases outside the gene matches. The CDR3 loop spans 14 amino acids. The CDR3 region is CASMKREDTGELFF. In DNA, the CDR3 is TGTGCCAGTATGAAGCGGGAGGACACCGGGGAGCTGTTTTTT.

The V and J genes are TRBV18 and TRBJ2-7; the D gene is possibly TRBD2 (5 bases). V was clipped by 0 bases and J by 5 bases, with 14 bases between them. Looked up from germline, CDR1 is KGHSH and CDR2 is LQKENI. The CDR3 has 15 amino acids. The CDR3 bases are TGTGCCAGCTCACCACCGGGCACGGGGAAGCACGAGCAGTACTTC. Translation gives CASSPPGTGKHEQYF.

V gene TRBV5-1 combines with J gene TRBJ2-3; 11 positions agree with TRBD1. The CDR3 covers 17 residues. V was clipped by 0 bases and J by 0 bases; unmatched bases: 3. The germline V gene encodes CDR1 SGHRS and CDR2 YFSETQ. The CDR3 DNA is TGCGCCAGCAGCTTGGGGGACAGGGGGTCTAGCACAGATACGCAGTATTTT. Residues: CASSLGDRGSSTDTQYF.

The rearrangement joins TRBV15 to TRBJ2-2; D remains unclear. The V end was cut by 0 bases, the J end by 0 bases, with 5 bases between. The CDR3 consists of 15 residues. CDR1 is LNHNV and CDR2 is YYDKDF in the germline V gene (reference sequence). The chain's CDR3 is CATSRDRTNTGELFF. The CDR3 nucleotides read TGTGCCACCAGCAGAGATAGGACGAACACCGGGGAGCTGTTTTTT.

This clone was detected once. V gene TRBV4-2 combines with J gene TRBJ1-2; the D gene is possibly TRBD1 (5 bases). The CDR3 runs to 17 residues. The germline V gene encodes CDR1 LGHNA and CDR2 YNFKEQ. The ends were cut back, 2 bases at V and 3 bases at J, with 19 bases in the middle. CDR3: CASSQLRGVFPDYGYTF. The CDR3 DNA follows: TGTGCCAGCAGCCAACTTCGGGGGGTCTTCCCGGACTATGGCTACACCTTC.

The rearrangement joins TRBV15 to TRBJ2-7, with 9 positions matching TRBD1. The ends lost 5 bases at V and 5 bases at J; junction bases unmatched: 16. The germline V gene has CDR1 LNHNV and CDR2 YYDKDF (reference sequence). The CDR3 totals 17 residues. The CDR3 region has the DNA TGTGCCACCAGCTGGGACAGGGCAAATCCTACTTTTCACGAGCAGTACTTC. Its translation is CATSWDRANPTFHEQYF.

V and J are TRBV9 and TRBJ2-7, with 8 positions matching TRBD1. Germline CDR1 and CDR2: SGDLS and YYNGEE. V trimming: 3 bases; J trimming: 7 bases; junction bases outside the gene matches: 9. This CDR3 contains 14 residues. The CDR3 region has the DNA TGTGCCAGCAGCGCCCAGACAGGGGCGGGGGAGCAGTACTTC. This encodes CASSAQTGAGEQYF.

This clone showed up just once. The V and J genes are TRBV6-5 and TRBJ1-1, with D uncertain. The V end was cut by 8 bases, the J end by 2 bases, with 15 bases between. The CDR3 is made up of 14 amino acids. Germline lookup yields CDR1 MNHEY and CDR2 SVGAGI. The CDR3 spells CASSVDGSNTEAFF. The DNA of the CDR3 is TGTGCCAGCTCCGTGGACGGGAGCAACACTGAAGCTTTCTTT.

J is TRBJ1-1 and V is TRBV6-1, with D unresolved. Trimming removed 6 bases from V and 1 base from J, with 15 bases in between. The length of the CDR3 is 15 residues. Germline V gene data show CDR1 as MNHNS and CDR2 as SASEGT. CDR3 region: CASSQKDLKNTEAFF. The CDR3 DNA reads as TGTGCCAGCAGCCAAAAGGACTTAAAGAACACTGAAGCTTTCTTT.

This chain links TRBV29-1 with TRBJ2-2; D is unresolved. The CDR3 sequence is 11 residues long. V was cut by 4 bases and J by 7 bases, with 7 bases left in between. Germline V gene lookup returns CDR1 SQVTM and CDR2 ANQGSEA. The CDR3 region has the DNA TGCAGCGTTGTTCAGCTCGGGGAGCTGTTTTTT. It codes for CSVVQLGELFF.

This chain uses TRBV2 with TRBJ2-1; 12 bases align to TRBD2. CDR3 length equals 15 residues. Germline V gene data show CDR1 as SNHLY and CDR2 as FYNNEI. Trimming took 5 bases from V and 8 from J; bases not matched to a gene: 7. The CDR3 is CASSPLAGGVYEQFF. CDR3 in DNA: TGTGCCAGCAGTCCACTAGCGGGAGGCGTATATGAGCAGTTCTTC.

The genes are TRBV27 and TRBJ1-1; D remains unclear. V was cut by 3 bases and J by 1 base, with 9 bases left in between. CDR1 is MNHEY, CDR2 SMNVEV, per germline (reference sequence). This CDR3 is 14 amino acids long. For the CDR3, the DNA is TGTGCCAGCAGTTTCTCATATTCGAACACTGAAGCTTTCTTT. Amino acid sequence: CASSFSYSNTEAFF.

The chain carries TRBV6-5 and TRBJ2-5; D gene uncertain. Judging by the DNA end, TRBJ2-7 fits better; the J call may be wrong. The CDR3 is 14 amino acids. In germline, CDR1 is MNHEY, CDR2 SVGAGI. CDR3: CASSYGDPTYEQYF. The DNA for the CDR3 is TGTGCCAGCAGTTACGGTGACCCGACCTACGAGCAGTACTTC.

The chain carries TRBV6-6 and TRBJ1-1, with 7 bases that match TRBD1. This CDR3 has 15 residues. The germline gives CDR1 MNHNY, CDR2 SVGAGI (reference sequence). The trim removed 6 bases at V and 1 base at J, leaving 8 bases unmatched. CDR3 sequence: CASREGTEKNTEAFF. The CDR3, as DNA: TGTGCCAGCAGAGAGGGGACAGAAAAGAACACTGAAGCTTTCTTT.